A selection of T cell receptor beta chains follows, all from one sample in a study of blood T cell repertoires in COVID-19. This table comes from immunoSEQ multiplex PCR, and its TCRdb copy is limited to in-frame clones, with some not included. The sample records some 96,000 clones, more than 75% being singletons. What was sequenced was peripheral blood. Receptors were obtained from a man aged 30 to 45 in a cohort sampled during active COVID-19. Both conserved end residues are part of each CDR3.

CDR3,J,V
CASSGTGKLGYNEQFF,TRBJ2-1,TRBV2
CASSLVGQGGGDEQFF,TRBJ2-1,TRBV5-4
CASSLSGQGNSPLHF,TRBJ1-6,TRBV7-3
CASSLFQTGRIDQPQHF,TRBJ1-5,TRBV28
CASSQTTGTGGKNGYTF,TRBJ1-2,TRBV3-1/TRBV3-2
CASSLRRLAGGPRETQYF,TRBJ2-5,TRBV13
CAISIGTGAETQYF,TRBJ2-5,TRBV10-3
CASSRGDHNSPLHF,TRBJ1-6,TRBV6-6
CASTLDRVSGYTF,TRBJ1-2,TRBV2
CASRPPGQGTYEQYF,TRBJ2-7,TRBV6-5
CSVRQTGNHEQYF,TRBJ2-7,TRBV29-1
CASSPSGLQETQYF,TRBJ2-5,TRBV7-2
CASTQYTGGTEAFF,TRBJ1-1,TRBV28
CASSVGREVSYGYTF,TRBJ1-2,TRBV9
CSVGRGLQETQYF,TRBJ2-5,TRBV29-1
CASSYRGRETEAFF,TRBJ1-1,TRBV3-1/TRBV3-2
CASSENSPHQPQHF,TRBJ1-5,TRBV6-1
CASSPLQGALGNTIYF,TRBJ1-3,TRBV18
CSASRGGGNNQPQHF,TRBJ1-5,TRBV20-1
CAWSVGLYNEQFF,TRBJ2-1,TRBV30
CASRPPGSYNSPLHF,TRBJ1-6,TRBV6-5
CASSSRTGANTGELFF,TRBJ2-2,TRBV21-1
CASSLGGGAGTDTQYF,TRBJ2-3,TRBV7-9
CASRARTGEETQYF,TRBJ2-5,TRBV5-4
CAIMAQGKGDTIYF,TRBJ1-3,TRBV10-3
CASSIAENTEAFF,TRBJ1-1,TRBV19
CASSQGLLAGGAKNIQYF,TRBJ2-4,TRBV4-1
CSATDRGNSPLHF,TRBJ1-6,TRBV29-1
CASSQDRMNTEAFF,TRBJ1-1,TRBV4-3
CAWSLMAVYNEQFF,TRBJ2-1,TRBV30
CASSLAEWGGQTDTQYF,TRBJ2-3,TRBV7-6
CAWSVQASGANVLTF,TRBJ2-6,TRBV30
CASSDPGQGYEQYF,TRBJ2-7,TRBV6-1
CASSQTGQGARGGELFF,TRBJ2-2,TRBV3-1/TRBV3-2
CASSIGGTYNEQFF,TRBJ2-1,TRBV19
CASSIDDSYGYTF,TRBJ1-2,TRBV19
CASSLDRDGYGYTF,TRBJ1-2,TRBV11-3
CASKAGGNEKLFF,TRBJ1-4,TRBV6-5
CASSNRDSLLAPFF,TRBJ1-1,TRBV3-1/TRBV3-2
CASSEAFTDTQYF,TRBJ2-3,TRBV9
CASSNREQPQHF,TRBJ1-5,TRBV6-5
CASSSNTGGTEAFF,TRBJ1-1,TRBV6-2/TRBV6-3
CASSGTGDDKQFF,TRBJ2-1,TRBV18
CASSPSVAGAGTQYF,TRBJ2-3,TRBV3-1/TRBV3-2
CASSQGGPDNSPLHF,TRBJ1-6,TRBV3-1/TRBV3-2
CASSVEGAGGPSYNEQFF,TRBJ2-1,TRBV9
CASSLVNAGAGVSTEAFF,TRBJ1-1,TRBV18
CASSTKTGGNYGYTF,TRBJ1-2,TRBV19
CASRPGQGLEQYF,TRBJ2-7,TRBV5-4
CASTPPWGTGGLYF,TRBJ2-7,TRBV6-2/TRBV6-3
CASSPEARADTQYF,TRBJ2-3,TRBV7-2
CASSLEGTGRTPRYEKLFF,TRBJ1-4,TRBV5-5
CASSYGLAAVNTQYF,TRBJ2-3,TRBV5-8
CASRQGPADTQYF,TRBJ2-3,TRBV2
CASSPQGPLNEQFF,TRBJ2-1,TRBV28